The clone carrying this TCR beta chain came up a few times. This sample is part of a study of blood T cell repertoires in COVID-19. Study overall: COVID-19 samples, acute and convalescent, were from the United States, Italy and Spain.

The ends were cut back, 3 bases at V and 11 bases at J, with 13 bases in the middle. The CDR3 consists of 12 residues. Using immunoSEQ multiplex PCR, the repertoire was profiled, and TCRdb retains in-frame clones only, with some absent. The table lists roughly 190,000 clones, around 86% of them singletons, with more than 3% in the top ten. The TCR originated in a man between 70 and 80 years old with acute or convalescent COVID-19. The sequencing sample was made of peripheral blood. This chain connects TRBV12-3 or TRBV12-4 to TRBJ1-2; D is unresolved. The CDR3 sequence: CASSLATLPYTF. For the CDR3, the DNA is TGTGCCAGCAGTTTGGCGACACTGCCTTACACCTTC.